The TCR beta chain under discussion was sequenced for a study of CD8 T cells in ankylosing spondylitis. At least ten counts were recorded for this clonotype. TCR beta libraries were made by quantitative 5'-RACE with molecular barcodes. TCRdb redid the calling of the 5' RACE reads with MiXCR, one entry per CDR3 protein. The sample contains 150,000 to 200,000 distinct CDR3 sequences, just over 9.5% of which appear only once. The receptor was derived from a female donor with ankylosing spondylitis or in good health (not recorded which). Source material: blood, either unsorted or a sorted T cell fraction (not recorded which).

CDR3 DNA: TGTGCCAGCAGCGTAGGAGGCGGGGACAGCTACGAGCAGTACTTC. Residues: CASSVGGGDSYEQYF. This rearrangement joins TRBV9 to TRBJ2-7; the D gene is possibly TRBD1 (7 bases). The V end lost 0 bases, the J end lost 3 bases, and 13 bases lay between the germline ends. The CDR3 runs 15 residues. Germline values: CDR1 SGDLS, CDR2 YYNGEE.